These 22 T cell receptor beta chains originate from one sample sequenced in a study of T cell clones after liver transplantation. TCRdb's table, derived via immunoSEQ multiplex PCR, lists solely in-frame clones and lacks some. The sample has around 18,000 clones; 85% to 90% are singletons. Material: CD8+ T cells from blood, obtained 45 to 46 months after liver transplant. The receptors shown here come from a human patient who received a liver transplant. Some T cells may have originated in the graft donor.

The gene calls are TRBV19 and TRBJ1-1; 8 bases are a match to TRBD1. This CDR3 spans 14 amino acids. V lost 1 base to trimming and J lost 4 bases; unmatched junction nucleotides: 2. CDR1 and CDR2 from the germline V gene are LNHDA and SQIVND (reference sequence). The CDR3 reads CASSIGTGFTEAFF. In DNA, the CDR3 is TGTGCCAGTAGTATAGGGACAGGGTTCACTGAAGCTTTCTTT.

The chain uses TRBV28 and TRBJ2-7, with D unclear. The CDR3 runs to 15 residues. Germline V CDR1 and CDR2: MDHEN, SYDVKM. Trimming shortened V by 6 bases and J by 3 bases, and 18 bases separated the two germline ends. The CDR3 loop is CASSPLVGIYYEQYF. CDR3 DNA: TGTGCCAGCAGCCCCCTCGTGGGGATCTACTACGAGCAGTACTTC.

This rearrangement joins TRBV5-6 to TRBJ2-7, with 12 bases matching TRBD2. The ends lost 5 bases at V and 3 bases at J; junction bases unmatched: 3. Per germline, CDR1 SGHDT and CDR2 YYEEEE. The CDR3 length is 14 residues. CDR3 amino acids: CASRGLAGFYEQYF. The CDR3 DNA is TGTGCCAGCAGGGGACTAGCGGGTTTCTACGAGCAGTACTTC.

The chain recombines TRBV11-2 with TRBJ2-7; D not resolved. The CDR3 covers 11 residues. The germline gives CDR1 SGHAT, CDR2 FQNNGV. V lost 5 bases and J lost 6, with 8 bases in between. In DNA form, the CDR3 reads TGTGCCAGCAGCGCTTGGTCCGAGCAGTACTTC. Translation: CASSAWSEQYF.

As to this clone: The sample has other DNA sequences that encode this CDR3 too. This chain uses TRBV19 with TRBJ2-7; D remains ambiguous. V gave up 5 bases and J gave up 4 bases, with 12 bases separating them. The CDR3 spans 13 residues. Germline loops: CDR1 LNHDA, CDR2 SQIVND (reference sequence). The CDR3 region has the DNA TGTGCCAGTAGTCCCGGACCCGCGTACGAGCAGTACTTC. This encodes CASSPGPAYEQYF. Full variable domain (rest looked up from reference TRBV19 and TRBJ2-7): DGGITQSPKYLFRKEGQNVTLSCEQNLNHDAMYWYRQDPGQGLRLIYYSQIVNDFQKGDIAEGYSVSREKKESFPLTVTSAQKNPTAFYLCASSPGPAYEQYFGPGTRLTVT.

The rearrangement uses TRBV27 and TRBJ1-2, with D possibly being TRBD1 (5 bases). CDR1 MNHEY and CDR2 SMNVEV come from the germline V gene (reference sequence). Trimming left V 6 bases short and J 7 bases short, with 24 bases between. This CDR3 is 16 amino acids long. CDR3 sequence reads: CASSPGAAITMSGYTF. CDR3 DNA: TGTGCCAGCAGCCCCGGGGCTGCGATAACTATGTCTGGCTACACCTTC.

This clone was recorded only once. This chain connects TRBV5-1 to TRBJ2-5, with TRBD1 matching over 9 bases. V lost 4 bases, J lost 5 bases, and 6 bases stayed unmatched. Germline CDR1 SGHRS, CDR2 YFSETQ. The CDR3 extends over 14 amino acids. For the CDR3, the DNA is TGCGCCAGCAGCCCGGGGACAGGGTGGGAGACCCAGTACTTC. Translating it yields CASSPGTGWETQYF.

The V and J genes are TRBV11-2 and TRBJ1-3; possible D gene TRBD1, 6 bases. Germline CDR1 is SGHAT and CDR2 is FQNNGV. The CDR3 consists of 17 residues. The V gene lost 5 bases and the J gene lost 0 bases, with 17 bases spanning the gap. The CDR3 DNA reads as TGTGCCAGCAGCACCCTCCGGACAGAGCGCTCTGGAAACACCATATATTTT. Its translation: CASSTLRTERSGNTIYF.

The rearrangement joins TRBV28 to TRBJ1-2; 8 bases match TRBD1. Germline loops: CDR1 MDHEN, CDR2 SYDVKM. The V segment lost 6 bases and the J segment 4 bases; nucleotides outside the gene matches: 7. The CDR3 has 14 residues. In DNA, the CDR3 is TGTGCCAGCAGGGCCGGACAGGGCGGCTATGGCTACACCTTC. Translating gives CASRAGQGGYGYTF.

CDR3 sequence (DNA): TGTGCCAGCACCAATCCGGGGACTAGCGGGATATTAGACACCGGGGAGCTGTTTTTT. This translates into CASTNPGTSGILDTGELFF. V and J are TRBV28 and TRBJ2-2; TRBD2 aligns across 13 bases. This CDR3 is built from 19 residues. The germline gives CDR1 MDHEN, CDR2 SYDVKM. V shed 7 bases and J 3 bases; nucleotides not matched to a gene: 14.

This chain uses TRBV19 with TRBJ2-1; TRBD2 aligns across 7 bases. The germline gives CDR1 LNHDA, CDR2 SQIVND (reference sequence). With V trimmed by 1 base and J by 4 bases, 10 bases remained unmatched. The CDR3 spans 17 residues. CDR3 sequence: CASSIVAPGEGYNEQFF. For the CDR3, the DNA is TGTGCCAGTAGTATAGTAGCCCCCGGGGAGGGGTACAATGAGCAGTTCTTC. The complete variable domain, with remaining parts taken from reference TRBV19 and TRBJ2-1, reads DGGITQSPKYLFRKEGQNVTLSCEQNLNHDAMYWYRQDPGQGLRLIYYSQIVNDFQKGDIAEGYSVSREKKESFPLTVTSAQKNPTAFYLCASSIVAPGEGYNEQFFGPGTRLTVL.

The CDR3 here is CASSLYSTPTSGVDYEQYF. CDR3 in DNA: TGTGCCAGCAGCCTGTACTCGACACCGACTAGCGGGGTGGACTACGAGCAGTACTTC. The gene calls are TRBV7-2 and TRBJ2-7; 11 positions match TRBD2. Trimming cost V 5 bases and J 3 bases; bases outside gene matches: 18. In germline, CDR1 is SGHTA, CDR2 FQGNSA. The CDR3 covers 19 residues.

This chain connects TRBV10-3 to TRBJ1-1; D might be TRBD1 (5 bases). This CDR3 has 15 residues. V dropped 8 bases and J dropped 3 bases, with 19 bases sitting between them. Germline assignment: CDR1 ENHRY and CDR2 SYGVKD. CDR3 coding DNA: TGTGCCATCCGGGCTCACCAGGGTAGGGACACTGAAGCTTTCTTT. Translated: CAIRAHQGRDTEAFF.

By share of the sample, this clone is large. The CDR3 protein is CASSPRLDNEQFF. The DNA for the CDR3 is TGTGCCAGCAGCCCCCGGCTGGACAATGAGCAGTTCTTC. The chain has TRBV7-3 and TRBJ2-1, with D uncertain. CDR3 length: 13 amino acids. The ends were cut back, 5 bases at V and 5 bases at J, with 10 bases in the middle. Germline V gene sequence: CDR1 SGHTA, CDR2 FQGTGA.

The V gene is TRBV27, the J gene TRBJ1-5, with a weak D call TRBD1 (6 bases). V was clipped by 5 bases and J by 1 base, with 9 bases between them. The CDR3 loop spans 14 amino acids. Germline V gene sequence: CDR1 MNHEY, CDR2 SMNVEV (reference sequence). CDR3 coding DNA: TGTGCCAGCAGTCTACAGGGCAGCAATCAGCCCCAGCATTTT. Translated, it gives CASSLQGSNQPQHF.

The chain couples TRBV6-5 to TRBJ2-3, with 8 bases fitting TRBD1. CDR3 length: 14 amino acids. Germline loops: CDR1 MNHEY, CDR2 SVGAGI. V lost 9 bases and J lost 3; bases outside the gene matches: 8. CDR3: CASQGAMGTDTQYF. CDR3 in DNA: TGTGCCAGTCAGGGGGCTATGGGGACAGATACGCAGTATTTT.

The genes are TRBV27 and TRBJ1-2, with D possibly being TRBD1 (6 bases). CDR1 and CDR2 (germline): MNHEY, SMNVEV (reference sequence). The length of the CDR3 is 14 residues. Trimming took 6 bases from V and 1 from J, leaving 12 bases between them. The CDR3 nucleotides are TGTGCCAGCAGCCCGACAGGAATTAACTATGGCTACACCTTC. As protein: CASSPTGINYGYTF.

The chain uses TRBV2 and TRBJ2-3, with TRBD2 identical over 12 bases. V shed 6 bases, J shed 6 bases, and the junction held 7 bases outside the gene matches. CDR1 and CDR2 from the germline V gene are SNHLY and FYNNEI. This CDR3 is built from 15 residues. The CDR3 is CASRPGLAGSDTQYF. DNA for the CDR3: TGTGCCAGCAGGCCCGGACTAGCGGGATCCGATACGCAGTATTTT.

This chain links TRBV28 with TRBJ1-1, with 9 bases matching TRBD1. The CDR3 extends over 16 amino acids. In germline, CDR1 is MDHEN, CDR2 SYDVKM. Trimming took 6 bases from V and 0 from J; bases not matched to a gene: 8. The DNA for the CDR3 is TGTGCCAGCAGCGCTAGACAGGGGGTTATGAACACTGAAGCTTTCTTT. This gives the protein CASSARQGVMNTEAFF.

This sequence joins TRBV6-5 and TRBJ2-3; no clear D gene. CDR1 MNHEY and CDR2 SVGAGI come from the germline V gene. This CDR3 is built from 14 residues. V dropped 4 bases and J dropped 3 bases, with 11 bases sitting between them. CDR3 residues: CASSSNGLTDTQYF. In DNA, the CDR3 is TGTGCCAGCAGTTCCAACGGGTTAACAGATACGCAGTATTTT.

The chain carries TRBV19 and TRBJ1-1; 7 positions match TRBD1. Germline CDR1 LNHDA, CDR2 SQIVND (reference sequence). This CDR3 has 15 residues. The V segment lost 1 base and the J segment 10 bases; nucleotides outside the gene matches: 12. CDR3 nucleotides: TGTGCCAGTAGTATAGCATCGTCAGGGGGTTTTGGAGCTTTCTTT. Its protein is CASSIASSGGFGAFF.

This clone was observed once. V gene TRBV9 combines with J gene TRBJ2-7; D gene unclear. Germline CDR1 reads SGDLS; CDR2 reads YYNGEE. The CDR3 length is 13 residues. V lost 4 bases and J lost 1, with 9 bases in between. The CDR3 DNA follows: TGTGCCAGCAGCCTCCCGCGGTCCTACGAGCAGTACTTC. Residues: CASSLPRSYEQYF.